The rows below give T cell receptor beta chains drawn from one sample of a study of blood T cell repertoires in COVID-19. The assay was immunoSEQ multiplex PCR, and TCRdb's table has in-frame clones only and misses some. The sample lists some 150,000 clones; more than 85% were seen once. The specimen sequenced was peripheral blood. All receptors derive from a woman at least 80 years old in a cohort sampled during active or convalescent COVID-19. CDR3s include the opening cysteine and the closing phenylalanine or tryptophan. Each record gives: clone size, J gene, V gene, CDR3 length, D gene, CDR3 DNA, CDR3 protein. D genes are given only for firm matches. Where a row states a size, it is once, few, many or the class of an expanded clone; other rows omit it.

clone size: -; J gene: TRBJ2-1; V gene: TRBV24-1; CDR3 length: 16; D gene: TRBD1; CDR3 DNA: TGTGCCACCAGTGACCCCGGGACAGGGGTCGGCAATGAGCAGTTCTTC; CDR3 protein: CATSDPGTGVGNEQFF
clone size: -; J gene: TRBJ2-1; V gene: TRBV5-4; CDR3 length: 17; D gene: -; CDR3 DNA: TGTGCCAGCAGCTTGGCCGCGGGTAGCGTAAATTACAATGAGCAGTTCTTC; CDR3 protein: CASSLAAGSVNYNEQFF
clone size: -; J gene: TRBJ2-3; V gene: TRBV20-1; CDR3 length: 10; D gene: -; CDR3 DNA: TGCAGTGCCAGCGAGGAAATGCAGTATTTT; CDR3 protein: CSASEEMQYF
clone size: -; J gene: TRBJ2-6; V gene: TRBV5-6; CDR3 length: 16; D gene: -; CDR3 DNA: TGTGCCAGCAGCTTTGGCGGAACACACGGGGCCAACGTCCTGACTTTC; CDR3 protein: CASSFGGTHGANVLTF
clone size: -; J gene: TRBJ1-4; V gene: TRBV6-1; CDR3 length: 16; D gene: TRBD1; CDR3 DNA: TGTGCCAGCAGGGAAGACACAGGGGGCACATCTCGGGCCCTGTTTTTT; CDR3 protein: CASREDTGGTSRALFF
clone size: -; J gene: TRBJ1-3; V gene: TRBV19; CDR3 length: 18; D gene: -; CDR3 DNA: TGTGCCAGTACGGAGGTGGGCGACATCCTCTGGGCTGGAAACACCATATATTTT; CDR3 protein: CASTEVGDILWAGNTIYF
clone size: -; J gene: TRBJ1-5; V gene: TRBV24-1; CDR3 length: 15; D gene: TRBD1; CDR3 DNA: TGTGCCACCAGTGCCGGGACAGGGGGATGGCAGCCCCAGCATTTT; CDR3 protein: CATSAGTGGWQPQHF
clone size: -; J gene: TRBJ2-7; V gene: TRBV7-8; CDR3 length: 15; D gene: TRBD2; CDR3 DNA: TGTGCCAGCAGCGTGAGCGGGATGGTACCCTACGAGCAGTACTTC; CDR3 protein: CASSVSGMVPYEQYF
clone size: -; J gene: TRBJ1-5; V gene: TRBV24-1; CDR3 length: 14; D gene: -; CDR3 DNA: TGTGCCACCAGTGATATGGGGGGAGATCAGCCCCAGCATTTT; CDR3 protein: CATSDMGGDQPQHF
clone size: -; J gene: TRBJ1-1; V gene: TRBV7-9; CDR3 length: 14; D gene: -; CDR3 DNA: TGTGCCAGCAGCTTAGCGGGAGGGAGGACTGAAGCTTTCTTT; CDR3 protein: CASSLAGGRTEAFF
clone size: -; J gene: TRBJ2-7; V gene: TRBV14; CDR3 length: 13; D gene: -; CDR3 DNA: TGTGCCAGCAGCCAAGATTGGGGGGACGAGCAGTACTTC; CDR3 protein: CASSQDWGDEQYF
clone size: once; J gene: TRBJ1-5; V gene: TRBV19; CDR3 length: 16; D gene: -; CDR3 DNA: TGTGCCAGTAGTTCCCCCGCCAGGTCGGGGGATCAGCCCCAGCATTTT; CDR3 protein: CASSSPARSGDQPQHF
clone size: -; J gene: TRBJ2-5; V gene: TRBV2; CDR3 length: 14; D gene: TRBD2; CDR3 DNA: TGTGCCAGCACGCTAGCGGGAGCGAGAGAGACCCAGTACTTC; CDR3 protein: CASTLAGARETQYF
clone size: -; J gene: TRBJ2-1; V gene: TRBV18; CDR3 length: 13; D gene: TRBD1; CDR3 DNA: TGTGCCAGCTCATTGGACAGGGCGAGTGAGCAGTTCTTC; CDR3 protein: CASSLDRASEQFF
clone size: -; J gene: TRBJ2-5; V gene: TRBV7-8; CDR3 length: 14; D gene: TRBD1; CDR3 DNA: TGTGCCAGCAGCCCGCGGACAGGGGGCGAGACCCAGTACTTC; CDR3 protein: CASSPRTGGETQYF
clone size: -; J gene: TRBJ1-6; V gene: TRBV5-1; CDR3 length: 15; D gene: TRBD1; CDR3 DNA: TGCGCCAGCAGCTTTAACCAGGGGGCGAATTCACCCCTCCACTTT; CDR3 protein: CASSFNQGANSPLHF
clone size: -; J gene: TRBJ2-3; V gene: TRBV24-1; CDR3 length: 12; D gene: -; CDR3 DNA: TGTGCCACCAGTGAATCGGACATGCTGTGGTATTTT; CDR3 protein: CATSESDMLWYF
clone size: -; J gene: TRBJ1-3; V gene: TRBV18; CDR3 length: 16; D gene: -; CDR3 DNA: TGTGCCAGCTCACCACCGGACACATCCTCTGGAAACACCATATATTTT; CDR3 protein: CASSPPDTSSGNTIYF
clone size: -; J gene: TRBJ2-4; V gene: TRBV28; CDR3 length: 15; D gene: -; CDR3 DNA: TGTGCCAGCCGTACGAGCGGTCTAGCCAAAAACATTCAGTACTTC; CDR3 protein: CASRTSGLAKNIQYF
clone size: -; J gene: TRBJ2-1; V gene: TRBV7-9; CDR3 length: 15; D gene: TRBD2; CDR3 DNA: TGTGCCAGCAGTCCCAGGGGTAGCGGGGTAAATGAGCAGTTCTTC; CDR3 protein: CASSPRGSGVNEQFF
clone size: -; J gene: TRBJ2-5; V gene: TRBV5-1; CDR3 length: 14; D gene: -; CDR3 DNA: TGCGCCAGCAGCTTTGCCAGGGAACAAGAGACCCAGTACTTC; CDR3 protein: CASSFAREQETQYF
clone size: -; J gene: TRBJ1-6; V gene: TRBV27; CDR3 length: 16; D gene: -; CDR3 DNA: TGTGCCAGCAGTTTAATTCAGGGACACTCAAATTCACCCCTCCACTTT; CDR3 protein: CASSLIQGHSNSPLHF
clone size: -; J gene: TRBJ1-1; V gene: TRBV7-2; CDR3 length: 19; D gene: TRBD1; CDR3 DNA: TGTGCCAGCAGCTTAAGGACCCGCTCCGGGACAGGGGGCCTCACTGAAGCTTTCTTT; CDR3 protein: CASSLRTRSGTGGLTEAFF
clone size: -; J gene: TRBJ2-1; V gene: TRBV25-1; CDR3 length: 18; D gene: TRBD2; CDR3 DNA: TGTGCCAGCAGTGAGAGGATGTCTAGCGGGAGCTCCTACAATGAGCAGTTCTTC; CDR3 protein: CASSERMSSGSSYNEQFF
clone size: -; J gene: TRBJ2-1; V gene: TRBV12-5; CDR3 length: 24; D gene: TRBD2; CDR3 DNA: TGTGCTAGTGGTTTGGTTATGGACGGACGGTGGGGACTAGCGGGGTCTTACTCCTACAATGAGCAGTTCTTC; CDR3 protein: CASGLVMDGRWGLAGSYSYNEQFF
clone size: -; J gene: TRBJ2-1; V gene: TRBV5-1; CDR3 length: 14; D gene: -; CDR3 DNA: TGCGCCAGCAGCCTACCCACGGGGAGAGGTGAGCAGTTCTTC; CDR3 protein: CASSLPTGRGEQFF
clone size: -; J gene: TRBJ1-1; V gene: TRBV3-1/TRBV3-2; CDR3 length: 14; D gene: -; CDR3 DNA: TGTGCCAGCAGCCAAGAGACTATCGGGACTGAAGCTTTCTTT; CDR3 protein: CASSQETIGTEAFF
clone size: once; J gene: TRBJ1-4; V gene: TRBV6-5; CDR3 length: 14; D gene: TRBD1; CDR3 DNA: TGTGCCAGCAGTTACCGGGACAGGAATGAAAAACTGTTTTTT; CDR3 protein: CASSYRDRNEKLFF
clone size: -; J gene: TRBJ1-1; V gene: TRBV7-2; CDR3 length: 15; D gene: TRBD1; CDR3 DNA: TGTGCCAGCAGCCTCCGGGACAGACAGAACACTGAAGCTTTCTTT; CDR3 protein: CASSLRDRQNTEAFF
clone size: few; J gene: TRBJ2-1; V gene: TRBV5-4; CDR3 length: 14; D gene: -; CDR3 DNA: TGTGCCAGCAGCTTCGGAGGAGGAGACAATGAGCAGTTCTTC; CDR3 protein: CASSFGGGDNEQFF
clone size: -; J gene: TRBJ2-2; V gene: TRBV18; CDR3 length: 15; D gene: -; CDR3 DNA: TGTGCCAGCTCACCGCGATCTAAAGGGGACGGGGAGCTGTTTTTT; CDR3 protein: CASSPRSKGDGELFF
clone size: -; J gene: TRBJ2-7; V gene: TRBV7-2; CDR3 length: 13; D gene: -; CDR3 DNA: TGTGCCAGCAGCTTAGAAGTGGGAGGCGAGCAGTACTTC; CDR3 protein: CASSLEVGGEQYF
clone size: -; J gene: TRBJ2-2; V gene: TRBV9; CDR3 length: 15; D gene: -; CDR3 DNA: TGTGCCAGCAGCGACCCTCGGACAAGCACCGGGGAGCTGTTTTTT; CDR3 protein: CASSDPRTSTGELFF
clone size: -; J gene: TRBJ2-1; V gene: TRBV15; CDR3 length: 17; D gene: TRBD2; CDR3 DNA: TGTGCCACCAGAGAGGAACTAGCGGGGGCCACTAGGAATGAGCAGTTCTTC; CDR3 protein: CATREELAGATRNEQFF
clone size: -; J gene: TRBJ2-1; V gene: TRBV5-5; CDR3 length: 18; D gene: TRBD2; CDR3 DNA: TGTGCCAGCAGGCGAAGGGGCCTAGCGGGGTCCCCTGTGGATGAGCAGTTCTTC; CDR3 protein: CASRRRGLAGSPVDEQFF
clone size: -; J gene: TRBJ1-1; V gene: TRBV9; CDR3 length: 15; D gene: -; CDR3 DNA: TGTGCCAGCAGCCCGCGGATTAGTCTGAACACTGAAGCTTTCTTT; CDR3 protein: CASSPRISLNTEAFF
clone size: -; J gene: TRBJ2-3; V gene: TRBV9; CDR3 length: 14; D gene: -; CDR3 DNA: TGTGCCAGCAGCGTGAGACAGGGCACAGATACGCAGTATTTT; CDR3 protein: CASSVRQGTDTQYF
clone size: -; J gene: TRBJ1-4; V gene: TRBV30; CDR3 length: 13; D gene: -; CDR3 DNA: TGTGCCTGGAGTGTCGCCAGATACGAAAAACTGTTTTTT; CDR3 protein: CAWSVARYEKLFF
clone size: -; J gene: TRBJ1-6; V gene: TRBV6-2/TRBV6-3; CDR3 length: 15; D gene: TRBD1; CDR3 DNA: TGTGCCAGCAGTTTGTCAGGGGGCGCGTATTCACCCCTCCACTTT; CDR3 protein: CASSLSGGAYSPLHF
clone size: -; J gene: TRBJ1-1; V gene: TRBV27; CDR3 length: 16; D gene: -; CDR3 DNA: TGTGCCAGCAGTTCCGTATTAGACAGGCCGAACACTGAAGCTTTCTTT; CDR3 protein: CASSSVLDRPNTEAFF
clone size: -; J gene: TRBJ2-5; V gene: TRBV28; CDR3 length: 17; D gene: -; CDR3 DNA: TGTGCCAGCAGTTTAGTCCCTCAGCGGGCCTACAAAGAGACCCAGTACTTC; CDR3 protein: CASSLVPQRAYKETQYF
clone size: few; J gene: TRBJ1-5; V gene: TRBV5-5; CDR3 length: 15; D gene: -; CDR3 DNA: TGTGCCAGCAGCTTAGGACAGCTTAGCAATCAGCCCCAGCATTTT; CDR3 protein: CASSLGQLSNQPQHF
clone size: -; J gene: TRBJ2-4; V gene: TRBV18; CDR3 length: 14; D gene: -; CDR3 DNA: TGTGCCAGCTCACCACCTAGGCAGGGTGGCATTCAGTACTTC; CDR3 protein: CASSPPRQGGIQYF
clone size: -; J gene: TRBJ2-7; V gene: TRBV9; CDR3 length: 14; D gene: TRBD1; CDR3 DNA: TGTGCCAGCAGCGTAGGGACAGGGGCCTACGAGCAGTACTTC; CDR3 protein: CASSVGTGAYEQYF
clone size: -; J gene: TRBJ1-5; V gene: TRBV30; CDR3 length: 14; D gene: -; CDR3 DNA: TGTGCACATTCCCCCAGGGGCGGCAATCAGCCCCAGCATTTT; CDR3 protein: CAHSPRGGNQPQHF
clone size: few; J gene: TRBJ1-4; V gene: TRBV7-8; CDR3 length: 17; D gene: TRBD1; CDR3 DNA: TGTGCCAGCAGCTCGTCCCGGGACAGGGTAGCTAATGAAAAACTGTTTTTT; CDR3 protein: CASSSSRDRVANEKLFF
clone size: -; J gene: TRBJ2-2; V gene: TRBV5-1; CDR3 length: 16; D gene: -; CDR3 DNA: TGCGCCAGCAGCTTGTACGTAGCGGTGAACACCGGGGAGCTGTTTTTT; CDR3 protein: CASSLYVAVNTGELFF
clone size: -; J gene: TRBJ2-3; V gene: TRBV27; CDR3 length: 15; D gene: TRBD2; CDR3 DNA: TGTGCCAGCAGTGAACTAGCGGGGGGTACAGATACGCAGTATTTT; CDR3 protein: CASSELAGGTDTQYF
clone size: -; J gene: TRBJ2-1; V gene: TRBV5-8; CDR3 length: 13; D gene: -; CDR3 DNA: TGTGCCAGCAGCCTGGGACTTGACAATGAGCAGTTCTTC; CDR3 protein: CASSLGLDNEQFF
clone size: -; J gene: TRBJ1-3; V gene: TRBV4-1; CDR3 length: 16; D gene: TRBD1; CDR3 DNA: TGCGCCAGCAGCCAAACAGGACAGGGGGCGGGAAACACCATATATTTT; CDR3 protein: CASSQTGQGAGNTIYF
clone size: -; J gene: TRBJ1-6; V gene: TRBV25-1; CDR3 length: 17; D gene: TRBD1; CDR3 DNA: TGTGCCAGCAGTGAATTTCCCCAGGGGGCGGATAATTCACCCCTCCACTTT; CDR3 protein: CASSEFPQGADNSPLHF
clone size: -; J gene: TRBJ2-3; V gene: TRBV19; CDR3 length: 16; D gene: TRBD2; CDR3 DNA: TGTGCCAGTAGTATCCTGAAAAGGGACTACACAGATACGCAGTATTTT; CDR3 protein: CASSILKRDYTDTQYF
clone size: -; J gene: TRBJ1-1; V gene: TRBV18; CDR3 length: 13; D gene: -; CDR3 DNA: TGTGCCAGCTCACTCACCAGGAACACTGAAGCTTTCTTT; CDR3 protein: CASSLTRNTEAFF
clone size: -; J gene: TRBJ1-3; V gene: TRBV15; CDR3 length: 14; D gene: -; CDR3 DNA: TGTGCCACCAGCAGAGCCGGCTCTGGAAACACCATATATTTT; CDR3 protein: CATSRAGSGNTIYF